A selection of T cell receptor beta chains follows, all from one sample in a study of cytomegalovirus exposure and HLA in healthy donors. Libraries were prepared by immunoSEQ multiplex PCR; TCRdb keeps only in-frame clonotypes and omits some of them. This table holds tens of thousands of clones, 81% found once. The material sequenced was PBMCs. These receptors originate from a girl aged 2 to 10 in good health and CMV-seropositive. Each CDR3 is given with its conserved first and last residue. A D gene is named only where the DNA matches it firmly. Expanded clones get a size class; other rows say once, few or many, or leave the size out.

abundance: NA; j_gene: TRBJ1-5; v_gene: TRBV27; d_gene: NA; CDR3nt: TGTGCCAGCAGTTTATGGAGCGGGAGCAATCAGCCCCAGCATTTT; CDR3aa: CASSLWSGSNQPQHF
abundance: NA; j_gene: TRBJ1-1; v_gene: TRBV27; d_gene: NA; CDR3nt: TGTGCCAGCAGTTTAACTCCTAACAGTGAAGCTTTCTTT; CDR3aa: CASSLTPNSEAFF
abundance: NA; j_gene: TRBJ2-7; v_gene: TRBV6-5; d_gene: NA; CDR3nt: TGTGCCAGCAGTCGGGGAGGTTCCTACGAGCAGTACTTC; CDR3aa: CASSRGGSYEQYF
abundance: NA; j_gene: TRBJ1-1; v_gene: TRBV13; d_gene: TRBD1; CDR3nt: TGTGCCAGCAGCGGACAGGGCCGTTTGGGGAACACTGAAGCTTTCTTT; CDR3aa: CASSGQGRLGNTEAFF
abundance: NA; j_gene: TRBJ1-5; v_gene: TRBV4-1; d_gene: TRBD1; CDR3nt: TGCGCCAGCAGCCCCGGGACAGGGGGTTCACCCCAGCATTTT; CDR3aa: CASSPGTGGSPQHF
abundance: NA; j_gene: TRBJ1-5; v_gene: TRBV30; d_gene: NA; CDR3nt: TGTGCCTGGAGTGGGACTTATGATCAGCCCCAGCATTTT; CDR3aa: CAWSGTYDQPQHF
abundance: NA; j_gene: TRBJ1-3; v_gene: TRBV7-9; d_gene: NA; CDR3nt: TGTGCCAGCAGCCAAATTGGGAGCTCTGGAAACACCATATATTTT; CDR3aa: CASSQIGSSGNTIYF
abundance: NA; j_gene: TRBJ2-5; v_gene: TRBV5-1; d_gene: TRBD2; CDR3nt: TGCGCCAGCAGCCAAAGGGCGGGAACTAGCGGGAGGGCAGAGACCCAGTACTTC; CDR3aa: CASSQRAGTSGRAETQYF
abundance: NA; j_gene: TRBJ1-5; v_gene: TRBV5-5; d_gene: NA; CDR3nt: TGTGCCAGCAGCTTGGCCTTTGTGACAGGCTTTTCCCAGCATTTT; CDR3aa: CASSLAFVTGFSQHF
abundance: once; j_gene: TRBJ2-5; v_gene: TRBV30; d_gene: NA; CDR3nt: TGTGCCTGGAGTGTACAACATTGGTACGAAGAGACCCAGTACTTC; CDR3aa: CAWSVQHWYEETQYF
abundance: NA; j_gene: TRBJ2-3; v_gene: TRBV5-1; d_gene: NA; CDR3nt: TGCGCCAGCAGCCCAGTACAGGGAACAGATACGCAGTATTTT; CDR3aa: CASSPVQGTDTQYF
abundance: NA; j_gene: TRBJ1-5; v_gene: TRBV6-5; d_gene: TRBD1; CDR3nt: TGTGCCAGCGGGACAGGGGATCAGCCCCAGCATTTT; CDR3aa: CASGTGDQPQHF
abundance: NA; j_gene: TRBJ2-5; v_gene: TRBV5-1; d_gene: TRBD2; CDR3nt: TGCGCCAGCAGCTTGGAGGCGCGGGGGAGAGAGACCCAGTACTTC; CDR3aa: CASSLEARGRETQYF
abundance: NA; j_gene: TRBJ2-7; v_gene: TRBV7-2; d_gene: TRBD2; CDR3nt: TGTGCCAGCAGCCGTACTAGCGGAGACGCCTACGAGCAGTACTTC; CDR3aa: CASSRTSGDAYEQYF